The text below deals with one T cell receptor (beta chain). The sample comes from a study of blood T cell repertoires in COVID-19. Repertoires were generated with immunoSEQ multiplex PCR, while TCRdb's copy carries only in-frame clones and drops some. Seen here are roughly 290,000 clones, 80% to 90% observed once, and the top ten hold more than 3.5%. Allocation to cohorts depended on clinical history reported by the participants. The sequence came from a woman in her 30s who had recovered from COVID-19. The sequenced sample consisted of PBMCs or T cells enriched from blood (not recorded which).

Here the CDR3 reads CASSPPGAGGLDEQFF. The CDR3 DNA sequence: TGTGCCAGCAGCCCCCCCGGGGCGGGAGGTTTGGATGAGCAGTTCTTC. The gene calls are TRBV9 and TRBJ2-1, with 8 bases aligning to TRBD2. Trimming took 4 bases from V and 8 from J; bases not matched to a gene: 14. Germline CDR1 reads SGDLS; CDR2 reads YYNGEE. This CDR3 has 16 residues.